Listed here are 15 T cell receptor beta chains from one sample, sequenced in a study of OX40 agonist ivuxolimab in advanced cancers. Assay: immunoSEQ multiplex PCR; the TCRdb copy retains only in-frame clones and omits some. The sample holds around 74,000 clones, around 80% seen once. The sample consisted of CD4+ or CD8+ T cells sorted from blood, taken in a trial of the OX40 agonist ivuxolimab. The source of these receptors is an adult with an advanced solid tumor such as melanoma, head and neck, liver or kidney cancer.

The rearrangement uses TRBV30 and TRBJ1-5; D not resolved. V was clipped by 2 bases and J by 0 bases, with 14 bases between them. Looked up from germline, CDR1 is GTSNPN and CDR2 is SVGIG (reference sequence). There are 16 residues in the CDR3. The CDR3 loop reads CAWSIGTADSNQPQHF. The CDR3 region has the DNA TGTGCCTGGAGTATTGGAACAGCGGATAGCAATCAGCCCCAGCATTTT.

V gene TRBV5-4 combines with J gene TRBJ2-1; 9 nucleotides line up with TRBD2. V gave up 1 base and J gave up 0 bases; unmatched junction bases: 5. Germline loops: CDR1 SGHNT, CDR2 YYREEE (reference sequence). The CDR3 runs 17 residues. In nucleotides, the CDR3 is TGTGCCAGCAGCTTGCTCCGACTAGCGGCCTCCTACAATGAGCAGTTCTTC. Translating gives CASSLLRLAASYNEQFF. Variable domain in full (rest from reference TRBV5-4 and TRBJ2-1): ETGVTQSPTHLIKTRGQQVTLRCSSQSGHNTVSWYQQALGQGPQFIFQYYREEENGRGNFPPRFSGLQFPNYSSELNVNALELDDSALYLCASSLLRLAASYNEQFFGPGTRLTVL.

Written as DNA, the CDR3 is TGCGCCAGCGGGTCGGGGGACTCCTACAATGAGCAGTTCTTC. The encoded protein is CASGSGDSYNEQFF. The rearrangement joins TRBV5-1 to TRBJ2-1; maybe TRBD2 (6 bases). V was clipped by 7 bases and J by 0 bases, with 11 bases between them. This CDR3 is 14 amino acids long. In germline, CDR1 is SGHRS, CDR2 YFSETQ.

The sample holds a few counts of this clone. The gene calls are TRBV7-2 and TRBJ1-5; D is unresolved. The length of the CDR3 is 12 residues. Trimming took 5 bases from V and 3 from J, leaving 5 bases between them. The germline CDR1 and CDR2 sequences are SGHTA and FQGNSA. This CDR3 reads CASSENNQPQHF. CDR3 DNA sequence: TGTGCCAGCAGCGAGAACAATCAGCCCCAGCATTTT.

This clone was seen just once. CDR3: CSVNWGTGELFF. The CDR3 DNA reads TGCAGCGTTAATTGGGGTACCGGGGAGCTGTTTTTT. V is TRBV29-1 and J is TRBJ2-2; unclear D gene. The germline V gene has CDR1 SQVTM and CDR2 ANQGSEA. The CDR3 is 12 amino acids. V was cut by 5 bases and J by 5 bases, with 9 bases left in between.

The chain joins TRBV13 to TRBJ1-1; 10 bases map to TRBD1. The V segment lost 8 bases and the J segment 4 bases; nucleotides outside the gene matches: 7. CDR3 length: 14 amino acids. The germline V gene encodes CDR1 PRHDT and CDR2 FYEKMQ (reference sequence). CDR3 sequence reads: CASRRTGGPTEAFF. The CDR3 nucleotides read TGTGCCAGCCGAAGGACAGGGGGTCCCACTGAAGCTTTCTTT.

This clone came up a few times. The chain employs TRBV7-2 and TRBJ2-5; D possibly corresponds to TRBD1 (6 bases). V lost 5 bases and J 5 bases, leaving 15 bases between the germline ends. Germline lookup yields CDR1 SGHTA and CDR2 FQGNSA. The CDR3 is 14 residues long. The CDR3 region has the DNA TGTGCCAGCAGCCGTATACAGGGAAAGGAGACCCAGTACTTC. Encoded protein: CASSRIQGKETQYF.

The rearrangement links TRBV18 to TRBJ2-2; TRBD1 might be the D (6 bases). Germline CDR1 reads KGHSH; CDR2 reads LQKENI. CDR3 size: 16 residues. Trimming took off 3 bases at V and 3 bases at J, with 14 bases between the two ends. CDR3 DNA: TGTGCCAGCTCACCCGCCGGGACAAGTCACACCGGGGAGCTGTTTTTT. This codes for CASSPAGTSHTGELFF.

This clone was observed a few times. The rearrangement links TRBV7-2 to TRBJ2-7, with 8 bases fitting TRBD1. The J segment lost 0 bases and the V segment lost 5 bases, leaving 6 bases of the junction unmatched. CDR3 length: 15 residues. Germline V gene sequence: CDR1 SGHTA, CDR2 FQGNSA. As DNA, the CDR3 is TGTGCCAGCAGCACCAACAGGGGGTTCTCCTACGAGCAGTACTTC. It translates to CASSTNRGFSYEQYF.

The chain employs TRBV30 and TRBJ1-6; D gene unclear. V lost 2 bases to trimming and J lost 7 bases, with 15 bases between them. CDR1 and CDR2 from the germline V gene are GTSNPN and SVGIG (reference sequence). The CDR3 contains 15 residues. CDR3 sequence (DNA): TGTGCCTGGAGTCTTGGTTCCTCGGGGAATTCACCCCTCCACTTT. It specifies CAWSLGSSGNSPLHF. Full variable domain (missing parts from reference TRBV30 and TRBJ1-6): SQTIHQWPATLVQPVGSPLSLECTVEGTSNPNLYWYRQAAGRGLQLLFYSVGIGQISSEVPQNLSASRPQDRQFILSSKKLLLSDSGFYLCAWSLGSSGNSPLHFGNGTRLTVT.

A few counts support this clone. The chain is built from TRBV5-1 and TRBJ2-7, with D perhaps matching TRBD1 (6 bases). V shed 0 bases and J shed 2 bases, with 6 bases lying between them. The length of the CDR3 is 13 residues. Per the germline V gene, CDR1 is SGHRS and CDR2 is YFSETQ. The CDR3 loop reads CASSLEGAYEQYF. In nucleotides, the CDR3 is TGCGCCAGCAGCTTGGAGGGGGCCTACGAGCAGTACTTC.

This chain uses TRBV28 with TRBJ2-1; 9 bases are a match to TRBD1. From germline, CDR1 is MDHEN and CDR2 SYDVKM. The CDR3 covers 14 residues. CDR3 region: CAQRRFGQGNEQFF. In DNA form, the CDR3 reads TGTGCTCAGCGTAGGTTCGGACAGGGGAATGAGCAGTTCTTC.

This sequence joins TRBV6-1 and TRBJ2-7; D is unclear. The CDR3 is made up of 11 amino acids. Germline loops: CDR1 MNHNS, CDR2 SASEGT. Trimming stripped 7 bases from V and 0 bases from J, with 4 bases between. In DNA, the CDR3 is TGTGCCAGCATTAGCTCCTACGAGCAGTACTTC. Translation: CASISSYEQYF.

The chain carries TRBV19 and TRBJ2-5; D is ambiguous. Germline V lookup: CDR1 LNHDA, CDR2 SQIVND (reference sequence). V was clipped by 5 bases and J by 8 bases, with 12 bases between them. The CDR3 is 12 residues long. CDR3 loop: CASSVTIGTQYF. CDR3 in DNA: TGTGCCAGTAGTGTAACGATAGGCACCCAGTACTTC.

The chain has TRBV2 and TRBJ2-5; D not certain. V shed 2 bases and J shed 3 bases, with 7 bases lying between them. Per the germline V gene, CDR1 is SNHLY and CDR2 is FYNNEI. The CDR3 sequence is 13 residues long. CDR3 DNA sequence: TGTGCCAGCAGTGAAACGCTAGAAGAGACCCAGTACTTC. It specifies CASSETLEETQYF.